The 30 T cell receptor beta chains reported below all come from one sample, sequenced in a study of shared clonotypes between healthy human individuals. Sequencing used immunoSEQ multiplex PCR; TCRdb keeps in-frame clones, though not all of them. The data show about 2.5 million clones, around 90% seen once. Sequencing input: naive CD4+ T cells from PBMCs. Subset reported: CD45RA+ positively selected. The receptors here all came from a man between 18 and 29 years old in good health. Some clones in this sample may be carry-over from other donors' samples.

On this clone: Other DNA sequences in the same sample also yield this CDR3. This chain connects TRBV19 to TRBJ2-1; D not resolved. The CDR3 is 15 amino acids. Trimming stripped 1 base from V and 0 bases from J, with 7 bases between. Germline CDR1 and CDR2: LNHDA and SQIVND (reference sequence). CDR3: CASSIGRSSYNEQFF. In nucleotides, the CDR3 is TGTGCCAGTAGTATAGGCCGGAGCTCCTACAATGAGCAGTTCTTC.

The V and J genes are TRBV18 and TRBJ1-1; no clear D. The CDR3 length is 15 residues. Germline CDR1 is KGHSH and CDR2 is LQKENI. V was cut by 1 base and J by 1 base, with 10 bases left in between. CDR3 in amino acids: CASSPQRTSNTEAFF. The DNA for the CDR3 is TGTGCCAGCTCACCACAGAGAACCTCGAACACTGAAGCTTTCTTT.

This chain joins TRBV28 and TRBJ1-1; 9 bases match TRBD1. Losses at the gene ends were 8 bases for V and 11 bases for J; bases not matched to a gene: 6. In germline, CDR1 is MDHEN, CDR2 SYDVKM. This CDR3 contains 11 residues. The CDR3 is CASRQTGGAFF. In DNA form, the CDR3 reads TGTGCCAGCCGACAGACAGGGGGTGCTTTCTTT. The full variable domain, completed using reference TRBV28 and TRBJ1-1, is DVKVTQSSRYLVKRTGEKVFLECVQDMDHENMFWYRQDPGLGLRLIYFSYDVKMKEKGDIPEGYSVSREKKERFSLILESASTNQTSMYLCASRQTGGAFFGQGTRLTVV.

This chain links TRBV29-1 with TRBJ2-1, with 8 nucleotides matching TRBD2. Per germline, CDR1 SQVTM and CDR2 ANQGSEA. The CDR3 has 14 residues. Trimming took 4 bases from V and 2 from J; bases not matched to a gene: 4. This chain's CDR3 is CSVAGGRPYNEQFF. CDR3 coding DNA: TGCAGCGTTGCGGGCGGGAGGCCCTACAATGAGCAGTTCTTC.

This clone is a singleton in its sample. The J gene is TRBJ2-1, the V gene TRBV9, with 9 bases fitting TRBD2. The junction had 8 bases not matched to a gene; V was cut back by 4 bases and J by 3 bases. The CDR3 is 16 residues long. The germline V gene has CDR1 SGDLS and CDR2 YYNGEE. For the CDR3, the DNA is TGTGCCAGCAGCCCCGAGGTAGCGGGAGACTACAATGAGCAGTTCTTC. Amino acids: CASSPEVAGDYNEQFF.

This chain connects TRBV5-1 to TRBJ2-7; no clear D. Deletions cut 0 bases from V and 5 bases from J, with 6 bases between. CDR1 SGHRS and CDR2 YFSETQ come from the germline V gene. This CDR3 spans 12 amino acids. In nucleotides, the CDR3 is TGCGCCAGCAGCTTGGATCTAGACGAGCAGTACTTC. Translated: CASSLDLDEQYF.

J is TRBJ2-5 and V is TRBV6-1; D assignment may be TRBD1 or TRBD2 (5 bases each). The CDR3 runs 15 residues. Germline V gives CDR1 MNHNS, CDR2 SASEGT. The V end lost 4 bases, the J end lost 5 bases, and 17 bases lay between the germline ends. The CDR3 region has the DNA TGTGCCAGCAGTGGGGGGAAAGAGGCGTGGGAGACCCAGTACTTC. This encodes CASSGGKEAWETQYF.

CDR3 sequence: CASSVAAGGSTGELFF. In DNA, the CDR3 is TGTGCCAGCAGCGTAGCGGCAGGGGGCAGCACCGGGGAGCTGTTTTTT. V and J are TRBV9 and TRBJ2-2; 8 bases align to TRBD1. The CDR3 has 16 amino acids. V gave up 0 bases and J gave up 4 bases; unmatched junction bases: 5. CDR1 and CDR2 (germline): SGDLS, YYNGEE.

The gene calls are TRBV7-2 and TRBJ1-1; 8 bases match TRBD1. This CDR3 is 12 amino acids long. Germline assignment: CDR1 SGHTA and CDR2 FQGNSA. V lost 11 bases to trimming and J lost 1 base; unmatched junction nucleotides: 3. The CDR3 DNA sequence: TGTGCCGCGGGACAGGCGAACACTGAAGCTTTCTTT. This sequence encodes CAAGQANTEAFF.

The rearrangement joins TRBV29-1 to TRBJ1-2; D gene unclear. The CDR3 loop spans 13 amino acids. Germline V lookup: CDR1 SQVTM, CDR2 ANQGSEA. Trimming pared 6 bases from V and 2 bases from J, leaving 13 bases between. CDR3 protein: CSVAPQINYGYTF. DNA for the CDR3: TGCAGCGTCGCCCCCCAAATAAACTATGGCTACACCTTC.

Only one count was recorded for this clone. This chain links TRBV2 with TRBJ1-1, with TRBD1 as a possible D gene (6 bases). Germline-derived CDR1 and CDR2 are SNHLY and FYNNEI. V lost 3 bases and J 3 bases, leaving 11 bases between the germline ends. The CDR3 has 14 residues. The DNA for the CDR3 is TGTGCCAGCAGTGATCAGGGGTTTTACACTGAAGCTTTCTTT. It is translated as CASSDQGFYTEAFF.

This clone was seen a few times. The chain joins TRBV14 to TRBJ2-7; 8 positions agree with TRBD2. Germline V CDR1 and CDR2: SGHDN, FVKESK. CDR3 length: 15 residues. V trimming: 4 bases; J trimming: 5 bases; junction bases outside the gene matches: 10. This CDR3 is CASSRMTGLGDEQYF. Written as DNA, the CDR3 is TGTGCCAGCAGCCGCATGACGGGACTAGGAGACGAGCAGTACTTC.

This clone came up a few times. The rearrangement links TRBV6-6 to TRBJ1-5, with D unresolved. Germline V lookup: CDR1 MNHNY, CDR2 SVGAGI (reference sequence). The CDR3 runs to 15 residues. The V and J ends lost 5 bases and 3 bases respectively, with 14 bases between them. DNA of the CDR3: TGTGCCAGCAGTACGGCGGGGAGGTTCAATCAGCCCCAGCATTTT. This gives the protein CASSTAGRFNQPQHF.

CDR3 residues: CASSLGLGRAKNIQYF. The CDR3 region has the DNA TGTGCCAGCAGTTTAGGTCTGGGTAGGGCCAAAAACATTCAGTACTTC. The chain is built from TRBV28 and TRBJ2-4; no reliable D call. The CDR3 is 16 residues long. In germline, CDR1 is MDHEN, CDR2 SYDVKM. V lost 2 bases to trimming and J lost 1 base, with 12 bases between them.

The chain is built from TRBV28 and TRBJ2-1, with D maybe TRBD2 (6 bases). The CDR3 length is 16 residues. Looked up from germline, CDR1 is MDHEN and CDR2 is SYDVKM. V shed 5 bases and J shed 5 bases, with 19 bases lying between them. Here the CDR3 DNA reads TGTGCCAGCAGTCCAACAACTTTTAGCGGCCACAATGAGCAGTTCTTC. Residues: CASSPTTFSGHNEQFF.

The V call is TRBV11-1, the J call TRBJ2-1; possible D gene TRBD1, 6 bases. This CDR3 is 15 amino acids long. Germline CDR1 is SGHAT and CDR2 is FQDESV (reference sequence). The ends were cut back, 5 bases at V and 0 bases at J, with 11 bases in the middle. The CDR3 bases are TGTGCCAGCAGCCACGACAGGTTCTCCTACAATGAGCAGTTCTTC. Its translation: CASSHDRFSYNEQFF. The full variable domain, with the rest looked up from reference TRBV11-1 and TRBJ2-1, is EAEVAQSPRYKITEKSQAVAFWCDPISGHATLYWYRQILGQGPELLVQFQDESVVDDSQLPKDRFSAERLKGVDSTLKIQPAELGDSAMYLCASSHDRFSYNEQFFGPGTRLTVL.

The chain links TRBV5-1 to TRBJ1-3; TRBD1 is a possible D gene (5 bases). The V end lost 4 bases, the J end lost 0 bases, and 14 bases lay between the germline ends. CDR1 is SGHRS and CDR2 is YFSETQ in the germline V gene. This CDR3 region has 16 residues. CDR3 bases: TGCGCCAGCAGCCCGGCGGGGGGAAGCTCTGGAAACACCATATATTTT. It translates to CASSPAGGSSGNTIYF.

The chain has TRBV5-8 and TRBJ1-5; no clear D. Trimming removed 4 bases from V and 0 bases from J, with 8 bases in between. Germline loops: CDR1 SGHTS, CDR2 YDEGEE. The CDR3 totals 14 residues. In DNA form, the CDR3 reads TGTGCCAGCAGCCCGACGGATAGCAATCAGCCCCAGCATTTT. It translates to CASSPTDSNQPQHF.

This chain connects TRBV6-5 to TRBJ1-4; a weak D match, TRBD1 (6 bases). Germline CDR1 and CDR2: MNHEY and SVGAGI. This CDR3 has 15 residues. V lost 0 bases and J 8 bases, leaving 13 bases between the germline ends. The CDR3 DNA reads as TGTGCCAGCAGTTACTCGGGGGCTTTAGGGGAAAAACTGTTTTTT. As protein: CASSYSGALGEKLFF.

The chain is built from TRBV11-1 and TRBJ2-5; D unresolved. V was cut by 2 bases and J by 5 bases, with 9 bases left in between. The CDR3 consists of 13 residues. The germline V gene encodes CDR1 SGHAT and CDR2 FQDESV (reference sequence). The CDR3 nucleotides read TGTGCCAGCAGCTTAACCCCCGAGGAGACCCAGTACTTC. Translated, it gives CASSLTPEETQYF. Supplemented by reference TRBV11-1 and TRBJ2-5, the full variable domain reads EAEVAQSPRYKITEKSQAVAFWCDPISGHATLYWYRQILGQGPELLVQFQDESVVDDSQLPKDRFSAERLKGVDSTLKIQPAELGDSAMYLCASSLTPEETQYFGPGTRLLVL.

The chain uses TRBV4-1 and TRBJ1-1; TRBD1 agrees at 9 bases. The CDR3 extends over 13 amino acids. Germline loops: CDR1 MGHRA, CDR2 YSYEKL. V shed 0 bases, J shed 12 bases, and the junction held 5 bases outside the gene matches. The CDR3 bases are TGCGCCAGCAGCCAAGATCGGGGGACAGGGACTTTCTTT. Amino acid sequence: CASSQDRGTGTFF.

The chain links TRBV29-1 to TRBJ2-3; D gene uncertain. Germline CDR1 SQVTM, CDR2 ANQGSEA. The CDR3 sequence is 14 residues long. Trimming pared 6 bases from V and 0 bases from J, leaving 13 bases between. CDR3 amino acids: CSVSGRTSTDTQYF. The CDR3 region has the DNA TGCAGCGTCTCAGGAAGAACTAGCACAGATACGCAGTATTTT.

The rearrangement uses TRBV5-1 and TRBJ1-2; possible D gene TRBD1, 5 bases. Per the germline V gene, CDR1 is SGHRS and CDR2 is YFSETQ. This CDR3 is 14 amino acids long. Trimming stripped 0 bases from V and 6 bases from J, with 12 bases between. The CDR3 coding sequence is TGCGCCAGCAGCTTGGGAGGGGAGAATAATGGCTACACCTTC. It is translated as CASSLGGENNGYTF.

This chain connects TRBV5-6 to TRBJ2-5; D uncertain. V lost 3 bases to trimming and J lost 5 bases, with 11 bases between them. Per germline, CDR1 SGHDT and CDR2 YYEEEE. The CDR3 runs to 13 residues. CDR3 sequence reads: CASSWALTETQYF. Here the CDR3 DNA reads TGTGCCAGCAGCTGGGCCCTCACCGAGACCCAGTACTTC.

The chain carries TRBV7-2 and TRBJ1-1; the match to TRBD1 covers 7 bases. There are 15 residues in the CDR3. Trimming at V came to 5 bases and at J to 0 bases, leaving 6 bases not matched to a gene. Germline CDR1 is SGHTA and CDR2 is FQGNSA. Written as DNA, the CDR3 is TGTGCCAGCAGCCCACAGGGGACTTTGAACACTGAAGCTTTCTTT. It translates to CASSPQGTLNTEAFF.

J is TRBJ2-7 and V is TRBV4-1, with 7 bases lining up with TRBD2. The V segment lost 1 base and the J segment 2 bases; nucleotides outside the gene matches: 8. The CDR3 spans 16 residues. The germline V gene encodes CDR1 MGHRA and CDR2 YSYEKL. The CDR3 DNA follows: TGCGCCAGCAGCCAAGTGGCGGGAGAAACAACCTACGAGCAGTACTTC. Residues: CASSQVAGETTYEQYF.

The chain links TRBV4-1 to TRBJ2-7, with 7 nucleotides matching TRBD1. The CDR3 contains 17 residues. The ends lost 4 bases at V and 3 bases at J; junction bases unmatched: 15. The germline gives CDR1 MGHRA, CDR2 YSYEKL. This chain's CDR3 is CASSRQGRTADLYEQYF. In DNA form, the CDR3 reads TGCGCCAGCAGCCGACAGGGTCGGACAGCGGACCTCTACGAGCAGTACTTC.

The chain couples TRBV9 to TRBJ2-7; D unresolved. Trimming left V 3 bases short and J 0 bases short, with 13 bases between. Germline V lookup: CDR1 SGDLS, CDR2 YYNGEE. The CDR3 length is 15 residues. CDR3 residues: CASSGQTTSSYEQYF. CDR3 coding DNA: TGTGCCAGCAGCGGTCAGACCACCAGCTCCTACGAGCAGTACTTC.

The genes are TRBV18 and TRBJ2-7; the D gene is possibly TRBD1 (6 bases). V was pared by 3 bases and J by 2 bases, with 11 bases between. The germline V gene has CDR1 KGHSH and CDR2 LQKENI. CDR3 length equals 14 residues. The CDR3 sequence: CASSPRTATYEQYF. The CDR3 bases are TGTGCCAGCTCACCCCGGACAGCAACCTACGAGCAGTACTTC.

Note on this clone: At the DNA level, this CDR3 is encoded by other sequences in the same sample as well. The CDR3 spells CASSIPGQGIYEQYF. For the CDR3, the DNA is TGTGCCAGTAGTATACCGGGACAGGGAATCTACGAGCAGTACTTC. The rearrangement links TRBV19 to TRBJ2-7; 9 bases agree with TRBD1. The CDR3 is 15 amino acids. In germline, CDR1 is LNHDA, CDR2 SQIVND (reference sequence). V trimming: 2 bases; J trimming: 3 bases; junction bases outside the gene matches: 5.